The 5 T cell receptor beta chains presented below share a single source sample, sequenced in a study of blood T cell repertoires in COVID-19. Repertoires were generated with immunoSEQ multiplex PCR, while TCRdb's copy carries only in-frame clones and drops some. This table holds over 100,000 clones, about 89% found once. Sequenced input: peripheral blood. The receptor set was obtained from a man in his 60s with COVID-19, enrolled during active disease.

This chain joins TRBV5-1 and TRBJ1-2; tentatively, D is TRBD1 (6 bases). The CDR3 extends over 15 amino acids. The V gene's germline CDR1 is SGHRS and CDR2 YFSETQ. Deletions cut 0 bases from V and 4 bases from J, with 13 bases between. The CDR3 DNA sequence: TGCGCCAGCAGCTTGGCCGGGGGGCCGGGCTATGGCTACACCTTC. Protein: CASSLAGGPGYGYTF.

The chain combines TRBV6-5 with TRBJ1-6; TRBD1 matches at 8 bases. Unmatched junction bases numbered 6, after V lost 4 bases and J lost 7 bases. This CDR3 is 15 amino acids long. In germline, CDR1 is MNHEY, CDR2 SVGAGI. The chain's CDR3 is CASSSLTGVNSPLHF. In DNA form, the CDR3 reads TGTGCCAGCAGTTCTCTGACAGGGGTGAATTCACCCCTCCACTTT.

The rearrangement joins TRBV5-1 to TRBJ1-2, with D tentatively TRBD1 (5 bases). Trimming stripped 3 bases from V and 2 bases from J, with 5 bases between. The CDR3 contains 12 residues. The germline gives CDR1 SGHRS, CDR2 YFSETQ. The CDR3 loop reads CASSSGNYGYTF. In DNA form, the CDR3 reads TGCGCCAGCAGCTCAGGGAACTATGGCTACACCTTC.

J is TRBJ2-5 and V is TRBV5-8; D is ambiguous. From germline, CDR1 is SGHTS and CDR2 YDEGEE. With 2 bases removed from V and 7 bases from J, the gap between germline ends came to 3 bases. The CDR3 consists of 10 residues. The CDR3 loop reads CASSFRTQYF. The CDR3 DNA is TGTGCCAGCAGCTTCCGGACCCAGTACTTC.

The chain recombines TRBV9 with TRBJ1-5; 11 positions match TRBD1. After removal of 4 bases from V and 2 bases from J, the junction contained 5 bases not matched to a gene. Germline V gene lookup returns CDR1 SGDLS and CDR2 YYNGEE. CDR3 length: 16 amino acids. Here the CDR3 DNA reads TGTGCCAGCAGCCCGGGACAGGGGGTAGGCAATCAGCCCCAGCATTTT. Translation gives CASSPGQGVGNQPQHF.